The rows below give T cell receptor beta chains drawn from one sample of a study of blood T cell repertoires in COVID-19. Sequenced by immunoSEQ multiplex PCR; TCRdb stores in-frame clones only, minus some. The sample carries 200,000 to 250,000 clones, roughly 84% recorded once. Sequencing was performed on peripheral blood. The source of these receptors is a woman of 80 years or more with active or convalescent COVID-19. Each CDR3 is given with its conserved first and last residue. D genes are given only for firm matches. Size values are once, few and many counts, or a class for expanded clones, and some rows have none.

17,NA,TRBJ2-2,TRBD1,TRBV9,TGTGCCAGCAGCGTTCAAACCGGGACAGTGAACACCGGGGAGCTGTTTTTT,CASSVQTGTVNTGELFF
16,once,TRBJ2-7,TRBD2,TRBV7-2,TGTGCCAGCAGCTTAATCGGGCTAGCGGGTAACTACGAGCAGTACTTC,CASSLIGLAGNYEQYF
15,NA,TRBJ2-2,TRBD2,TRBV7-8,TGTGCCAGCAACTTACTAGCGGGGGCCACCGGGGAGCTGTTTTTT,CASNLLAGATGELFF
14,NA,TRBJ1-1,NA,TRBV9,TGTGCCAGCAGCGTCCTTTGGCAATCCTCTGAAGCTTTCTTT,CASSVLWQSSEAFF
17,NA,TRBJ1-5,NA,TRBV18,TGTGCCAGCTCACCTGCGCAGCCCTGGGCAAGCAATCAGCCCCAGCATTTT,CASSPAQPWASNQPQHF
15,NA,TRBJ2-1,NA,TRBV19,TGTGCCAGTAGTATAATCGGGACTCAGCAAGGGGAGCAGTTCTTC,CASSIIGTQQGEQFF
9,NA,TRBJ2-5,NA,TRBV3-1/TRBV3-2,TGTAGGGGTAAAGAGACCCAGTACTTC,CRGKETQYF
18,NA,TRBJ1-1,TRBD1,TRBV5-1,TGCGCCAGCAGCCAAATCCCGGGACAGGGGGCTTTAAGCACTGAAGCTTTCTTT,CASSQIPGQGALSTEAFF
16,NA,TRBJ1-2,TRBD1,TRBV10-3,TGTGCCATCAGTGAATTTGTTGGGGTACAGGGGGAAGGCTACACCTTC,CAISEFVGVQGEGYTF
14,NA,TRBJ2-3,TRBD1,TRBV6-2/TRBV6-3,TGTGCCAGCAGTTTAGGACAGGGCACAGATACGCAGTATTTT,CASSLGQGTDTQYF
13,NA,TRBJ2-5,NA,TRBV5-3,TGTGCCAGAAGCCCGGCCACTAGAGAGACCCAGTACTTC,CARSPATRETQYF
15,NA,TRBJ2-1,NA,TRBV7-3,TGTGCCAGCAGCTTAAATTACAGGGGAGGAAATGAGCAGTTCTTC,CASSLNYRGGNEQFF
13,NA,TRBJ2-5,NA,TRBV10-2,TGCGCCAGCAGTGAGTCTCCGGACTCCAACCAGTACTTC,CASSESPDSNQYF
15,NA,TRBJ2-7,NA,TRBV18,TGTGCCAGCTCACCCTTAAAAGGCCGGGGTTACGAGCAGTACTTC,CASSPLKGRGYEQYF
15,few,TRBJ1-3,NA,TRBV19,TGTGCCAGTAGTATCCGGACAGTCTCTGGAAACACCATATATTTT,CASSIRTVSGNTIYF
13,NA,TRBJ1-2,NA,TRBV27,TGTGCCAGCAGCCCGACAGGCGGCAATGGCTACACCTTC,CASSPTGGNGYTF
15,NA,TRBJ2-3,TRBD2,TRBV7-9,TGCTCCGGGGGAGCGGGGGCCCTAAACACAGATACGCAGTATTTT,CSGGAGALNTDTQYF
14,NA,TRBJ2-1,TRBD1,TRBV19,TGTGCCAGTAACACAGGGGACTCCTACAATGAGCAGTTCTTC,CASNTGDSYNEQFF
15,NA,TRBJ2-4,NA,TRBV6-5,TGTGCCAGCAGCGACGCCGGACTAGCCAAAAACATTCAGTACTTC,CASSDAGLAKNIQYF
17,NA,TRBJ2-2,TRBD2,TRBV27,TGTGCCAGCAGCTCGTTAGCGGGAGGGCCCGACACCGGGGAGCTGTTTTTT,CASSSLAGGPDTGELFF
13,NA,TRBJ2-5,TRBD2,TRBV5-1,TGCGCCAGCAGCTTCGGGGGGTCGGAGACCCAGTACTTC,CASSFGGSETQYF
16,few,TRBJ2-5,NA,TRBV5-8,TGTGCCAGCAGCTTGGGGCTGGGGGCGATCCAAGAGACCCAGTACTTC,CASSLGLGAIQETQYF
15,NA,TRBJ1-1,NA,TRBV4-3,TGCGCCAGCAGCCAAGATCTAGGTCAGTGGACTGAAGCTTTCTTT,CASSQDLGQWTEAFF
14,NA,TRBJ1-1,NA,TRBV5-6,TGTGCCAGCAGTCCGCTTGGGGCCTTCGTTGAAGCTTTCTTT,CASSPLGAFVEAFF
16,NA,TRBJ1-3,NA,TRBV5-4,TGTGCCAGCAGCCGTGAGGGGGTTGGCTCTGGAAACACCATATATTTT,CASSREGVGSGNTIYF
13,NA,TRBJ2-7,TRBD1,TRBV5-1,TGCGCCAGCAGCCCCTTGACAGGGACCGAGCAGTACTTC,CASSPLTGTEQYF
17,once,TRBJ1-2,TRBD1,TRBV10-2,TGCGCCAGCACCCTTAAAGGGACAGCCCCGGATCCGTATGGCTACACCTTC,CASTLKGTAPDPYGYTF
13,NA,TRBJ1-1,TRBD1,TRBV6-5,TGTGCCAGCAGCCCCACAGGGGGCGTCGAAGCTTTCTTT,CASSPTGGVEAFF
18,NA,TRBJ2-2,TRBD2,TRBV19,TGTGCCAGTAGTATCATCCTAGCGGGAGCCGCGAACACCGGGGAGCTGTTTTTT,CASSIILAGAANTGELFF
14,once,TRBJ2-2,NA,TRBV14,TGTGCCAGCAGCCGAGTCGCGAACACCGGGGAGCTGTTTTTT,CASSRVANTGELFF
14,once,TRBJ2-5,NA,TRBV5-1,TGCGCCAGCAGCTTGATGGCTCCCCGAGAGACCCAGTACTTC,CASSLMAPRETQYF
17,NA,TRBJ1-1,NA,TRBV5-1,TGCGCCAGCAGCTTGAGCCAGACTCTAGCTAAGGACACTGAAGCTTTCTTT,CASSLSQTLAKDTEAFF
12,few,TRBJ2-7,NA,TRBV7-2,TGTGCCAGCAGCTCACAGGGAAACGAGCAGTACTTC,CASSSQGNEQYF
15,NA,TRBJ2-3,NA,TRBV3-1/TRBV3-2,TGTGCCAGCAGCCAGTCTAGCGTCAGCTCAGATACGCAGTATTTT,CASSQSSVSSDTQYF
13,NA,TRBJ2-7,TRBD2,TRBV3-1/TRBV3-2,TGTGCCAGCAGCCCCGGGACTAGCCGTGAGCAGTACTTC,CASSPGTSREQYF
15,NA,TRBJ1-2,TRBD1,TRBV5-1,TGCGCCAGCAGCTTGGACGCGACAGGGGCTGGCGGCTACACCTTC,CASSLDATGAGGYTF
14,NA,TRBJ1-1,NA,TRBV7-9,TGTGCCAGCAGCTCCTCAGGGAAAGGCACTGAAGCTTTCTTT,CASSSSGKGTEAFF
16,NA,TRBJ1-2,TRBD1,TRBV7-2,TGTGCCAGCACCCCGTGGACAGGGGACCGGGGGTATGGCTACACCTTC,CASTPWTGDRGYGYTF
15,few,TRBJ2-1,NA,TRBV2,TGTGCCAGCAGTGAAGCGAGCCAACCTTACAATGAGCAGTTCTTC,CASSEASQPYNEQFF
13,NA,TRBJ1-1,NA,TRBV12-3/TRBV12-4,TGTGCCAGCACCCCTCAACGACAGACTGAAGCTTTCTTT,CASTPQRQTEAFF
12,NA,TRBJ2-7,TRBD1,TRBV29-1,TGCAGCGTTGTCAGGGGGCCGGGCGAGCAGTACTTC,CSVVRGPGEQYF
15,once,TRBJ2-3,TRBD1,TRBV5-4,TGTGCCAGTCGCGCCCCAGGGGGCCGGACAGATACGCAGTATTTT,CASRAPGGRTDTQYF
16,NA,TRBJ2-3,TRBD2,TRBV7-3,TGTGCCAGCAGCTTAGCGACTAGCGGGAGGACAGATACGCAGTATTTT,CASSLATSGRTDTQYF
19,NA,TRBJ2-2,NA,TRBV7-6,TGTGCCAGCAGCTTAAGATTGGCAGGCCTCGGACTCATCCATAACGAGCTGTTTTTT,CASSLRLAGLGLIHNELFF
19,NA,TRBJ1-3,NA,TRBV5-8,TGTGCCAGCAGCTTGTCCCTCAGTTCGGGGGGAAGTACTGGAAACACCATATATTTT,CASSLSLSSGGSTGNTIYF
14,NA,TRBJ1-2,NA,TRBV11-2,TGTGCCAGCAGCTTAACACAGGGCCCAGGGTTATTGAGCTTC,CASSLTQGPGLLSF
15,NA,TRBJ1-1,NA,TRBV6-5,TGTGCCAGCAGGCGGAAAGCCATAAAGAACACTGAAGCTTTCTTT,CASRRKAIKNTEAFF
14,NA,TRBJ2-7,NA,TRBV7-2,TGTGCCAGCAGCCCAGGGGGGAAAAACTACGAGCAGTACTTC,CASSPGGKNYEQYF
15,NA,TRBJ2-7,NA,TRBV11-3,TGTGCCAGCAGCTTAAGGGGGACGCACTCCTACGAGCAGTACTTC,CASSLRGTHSYEQYF
14,once,TRBJ1-1,TRBD1,TRBV4-2,TGTGCCAGCAGCCATCCCCAGGGGGGCACTGAAGCTTTCTTT,CASSHPQGGTEAFF
16,NA,TRBJ1-3,NA,TRBV19,TGTGCCAGTAGTATGATTCGGAAGCGAGCTGGAAACACCATATATTTT,CASSMIRKRAGNTIYF
14,NA,TRBJ2-7,NA,TRBV7-2,TGTGCCAGCAGCTCATTTAGCGGTGCCTACGAGCAGTACTTC,CASSSFSGAYEQYF
16,NA,TRBJ2-2,TRBD1,TRBV6-1,TGTGCCAGCAGTGGGGGACAGGGGAAGATAACCGGGGAGCTGTTTTTT,CASSGGQGKITGELFF
13,NA,TRBJ1-1,TRBD1,TRBV6-2/TRBV6-3,TGTGCCAGCAGTTACGGGACAGGGCTAAAAGCTTTCTTT,CASSYGTGLKAFF